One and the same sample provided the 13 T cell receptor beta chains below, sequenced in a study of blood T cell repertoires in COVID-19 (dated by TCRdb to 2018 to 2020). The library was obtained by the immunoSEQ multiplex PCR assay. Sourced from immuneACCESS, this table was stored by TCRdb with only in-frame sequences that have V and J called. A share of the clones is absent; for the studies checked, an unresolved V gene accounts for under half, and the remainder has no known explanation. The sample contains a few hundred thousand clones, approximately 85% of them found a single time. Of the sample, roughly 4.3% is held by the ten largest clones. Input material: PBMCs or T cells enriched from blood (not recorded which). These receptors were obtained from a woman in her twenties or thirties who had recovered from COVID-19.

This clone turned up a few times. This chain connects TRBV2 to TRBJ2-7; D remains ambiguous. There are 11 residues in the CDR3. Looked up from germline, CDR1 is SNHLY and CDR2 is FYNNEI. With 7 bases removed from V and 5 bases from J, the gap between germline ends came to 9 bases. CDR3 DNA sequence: TGTGCCAGCATGTACAGCAACGAGCAGTACTTC. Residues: CASMYSNEQYF.

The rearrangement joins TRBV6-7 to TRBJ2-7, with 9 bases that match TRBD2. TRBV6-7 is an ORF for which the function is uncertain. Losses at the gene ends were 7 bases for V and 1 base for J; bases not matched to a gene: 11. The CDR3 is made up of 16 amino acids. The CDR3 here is CASIPTSGAFSYEQYF. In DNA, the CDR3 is TGTGCCAGCATCCCGACTAGCGGAGCCTTTTCCTACGAGCAGTACTTC.

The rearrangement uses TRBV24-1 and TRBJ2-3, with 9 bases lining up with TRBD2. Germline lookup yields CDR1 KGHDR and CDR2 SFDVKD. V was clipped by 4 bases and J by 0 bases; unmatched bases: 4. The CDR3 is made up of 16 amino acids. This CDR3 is CATSDPGTSSTDTQYF. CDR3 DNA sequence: TGTGCCACCAGTGACCCTGGGACTAGCAGCACAGATACGCAGTATTTT.

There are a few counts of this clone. The CDR3 coding sequence is TGTGCCAGCACCCCTGGCAGGCATCCCGCCTACAACTATGGCTACACCTTC. This gives the protein CASTPGRHPAYNYGYTF. The chain links TRBV7-2 to TRBJ1-2; D uncertain. This CDR3 contains 17 residues. Germline values: CDR1 SGHTA, CDR2 FQGNSA. Trimming removed 7 bases from V and 2 bases from J, with 23 bases in between. The whole variable domain, remainder taken from reference TRBV7-2 and TRBJ1-2, is GAGVSQSPSNKVTEKGKDVELRCDPISGHTALYWYRQSLGQGLEFLIYFQGNSAPDKSGLPSDRFSAERTGGSVSTLTIQRTQQEDSAVYLCASTPGRHPAYNYGYTFGSGTRLTVV.

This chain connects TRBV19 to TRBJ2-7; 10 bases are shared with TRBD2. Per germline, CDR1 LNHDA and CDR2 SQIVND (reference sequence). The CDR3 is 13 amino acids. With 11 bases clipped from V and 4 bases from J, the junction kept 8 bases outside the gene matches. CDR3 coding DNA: TGTGCCTCCCGGACTAGCGGAGGTTACGAGCAGTACTTC. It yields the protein CASRTSGGYEQYF. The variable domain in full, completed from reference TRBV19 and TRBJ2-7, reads DGGITQSPKYLFRKEGQNVTLSCEQNLNHDAMYWYRQDPGQGLRLIYYSQIVNDFQKGDIAEGYSVSREKKESFPLTVTSAQKNPTAFYLCASRTSGGYEQYFGPGTRLTVT.

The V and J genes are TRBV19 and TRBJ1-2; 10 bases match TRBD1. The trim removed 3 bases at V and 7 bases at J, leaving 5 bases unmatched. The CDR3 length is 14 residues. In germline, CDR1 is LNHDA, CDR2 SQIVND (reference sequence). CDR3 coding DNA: TGTGCCAGTAGTATTAAGGGACAGGGGCCTGGCTACACCTTC. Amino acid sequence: CASSIKGQGPGYTF.

The CDR3 DNA sequence: TGTGCCAGCAGTGATGACAGGGCTTTCGATTCACCCCTCCACTTT. It yields the protein CASSDDRAFDSPLHF. The chain joins TRBV6-1 to TRBJ1-6; the match to TRBD1 covers 7 bases. Per the germline V gene, CDR1 is MNHNS and CDR2 is SASEGT. There are 15 residues in the CDR3. V lost 3 bases, J lost 8 bases, and 7 bases stayed unmatched.

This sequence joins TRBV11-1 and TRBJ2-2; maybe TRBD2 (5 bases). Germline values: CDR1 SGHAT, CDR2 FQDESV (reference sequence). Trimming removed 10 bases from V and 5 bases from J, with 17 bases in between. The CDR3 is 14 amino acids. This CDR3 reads CATAESRDTGELFF. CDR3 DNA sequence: TGTGCCACCGCGGAGTCCCGGGATACCGGGGAGCTGTTTTTT.

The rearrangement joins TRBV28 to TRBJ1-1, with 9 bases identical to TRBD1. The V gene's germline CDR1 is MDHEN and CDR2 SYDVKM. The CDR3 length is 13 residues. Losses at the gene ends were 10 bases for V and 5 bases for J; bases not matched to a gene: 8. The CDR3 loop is CATTGGRLTEAFF. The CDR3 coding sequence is TGTGCCACCACAGGGGGCCGACTAACTGAAGCTTTCTTT.

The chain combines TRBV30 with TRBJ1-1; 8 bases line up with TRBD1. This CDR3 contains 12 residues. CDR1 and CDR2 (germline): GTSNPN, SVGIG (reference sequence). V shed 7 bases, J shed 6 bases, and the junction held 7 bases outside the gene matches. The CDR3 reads CALTGEYAEAFF. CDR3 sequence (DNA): TGTGCCTTGACAGGGGAGTACGCTGAAGCTTTCTTT.

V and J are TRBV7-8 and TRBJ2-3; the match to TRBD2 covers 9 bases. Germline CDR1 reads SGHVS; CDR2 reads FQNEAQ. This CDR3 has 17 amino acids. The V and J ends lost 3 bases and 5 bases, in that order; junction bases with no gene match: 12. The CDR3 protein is CASSFRRIASGEDTQYF. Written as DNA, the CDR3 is TGTGCCAGCAGCTTCCGTAGAATTGCTAGCGGGGAAGATACGCAGTATTTT.

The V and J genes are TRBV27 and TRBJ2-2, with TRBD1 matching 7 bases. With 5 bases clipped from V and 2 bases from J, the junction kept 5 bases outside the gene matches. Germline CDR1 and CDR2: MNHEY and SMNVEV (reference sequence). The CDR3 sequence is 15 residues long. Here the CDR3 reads CASSQGVSNTGELFF. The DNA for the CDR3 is TGTGCCAGCAGTCAGGGGGTTAGCAACACCGGGGAGCTGTTTTTT.

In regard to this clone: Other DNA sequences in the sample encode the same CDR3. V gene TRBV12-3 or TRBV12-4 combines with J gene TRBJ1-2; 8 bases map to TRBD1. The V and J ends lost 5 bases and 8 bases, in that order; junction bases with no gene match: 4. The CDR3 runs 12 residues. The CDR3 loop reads CASSLWTGGYTF. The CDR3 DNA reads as TGTGCCAGCAGTCTATGGACAGGGGGCTACACCTTC.